The 30 T cell receptor beta chains reported below all come from one sample, sequenced in a study of T cell responses to AZD1222 COVID-19 vaccine. The assay was immunoSEQ multiplex PCR, and TCRdb's table has in-frame clones only and misses some. The sample includes approximately 65,000 clones, 60% to 85% of them seen just once. The material was peripheral blood, obtained on day 0 of AZD1222 vaccination. These receptors all stem from an adult in good health.

The V and J genes are TRBV3-1 (or the pseudogene TRBV3-2) and TRBJ2-7; D perhaps matches TRBD2 (7 bases). The CDR3 loop spans 16 amino acids. Germline V gives CDR1 LGHDT, CDR2 YNNKEL (reference sequence). Trimming pared 4 bases from V and 4 bases from J, leaving 20 bases between. The CDR3 coding sequence is TGTGCCAGCAGCCCCCGCGGGGGCGAGCCTGGATACGAGCAGTACTTC. It encodes CASSPRGGEPGYEQYF.

This sequence joins TRBV5-4 and TRBJ2-7; TRBD2 agrees at 7 bases. The CDR3 sequence is 15 residues long. V shed 5 bases, J shed 2 bases, and the junction held 10 bases outside the gene matches. Germline CDR1 reads SGHNT; CDR2 reads YYREEE (reference sequence). CDR3 loop: CASRMGSGLTYEQYF. CDR3 coding DNA: TGTGCCAGCAGGATGGGATCGGGACTAACCTACGAGCAGTACTTC.

This sequence joins TRBV12-2 and TRBJ1-4; TRBD1 is the table's D call and was not checked against the DNA. TRBV12-2 is assigned pseudogene status. The CDR3 is 19 amino acids. The CDR3 loop is CASRLALGQGATTNEKLFF. For the CDR3, the DNA is TGTGCAAGTCGCTTAGCTCTTGGACAGGGGGCAACGACTAATGAAAAACTGTTTTTT.

The chain has TRBV7-2 and TRBJ1-2; 8 bases map to TRBD1. Per the germline V gene, CDR1 is SGHTA and CDR2 is FQGNSA. CDR3 length: 15 amino acids. Unmatched junction bases numbered 11, after V lost 7 bases and J lost 4 bases. The CDR3, as DNA: TGTGCCAGCAACGAGCGAACAGGGGGGGCCTATGGCTACACCTTC. The encoded protein is CASNERTGGAYGYTF.

The chain uses TRBV5-1 and TRBJ1-4; D ambiguous. V was shortened by 0 bases and J by 4 bases, with 7 bases between the two germline ends. The CDR3 is made up of 14 amino acids. Germline values: CDR1 SGHRS, CDR2 YFSETQ. The CDR3 bases are TGCGCCAGCAGCTTGGCCCAGTTTAATGAAAAACTGTTTTTT. Translated, it gives CASSLAQFNEKLFF.

The chain recombines TRBV5-5 with TRBJ1-6; D gene unclear. From germline, CDR1 is SGHKS and CDR2 YYEKEE (reference sequence). The germline V and J ends were trimmed by 0 bases and 10 bases, with 11 bases remaining between them. This CDR3 is 14 amino acids long. CDR3 DNA: TGTGCCAGCAGCTTGGAATCGGGATACTCACCCCTCCACTTT. Translating it yields CASSLESGYSPLHF.

This clone was counted only a few times. The chain is built from TRBV6-4 and TRBJ2-1; the match to TRBD2 covers 8 bases. V shed 3 bases, J shed 6 bases, and the junction held 4 bases outside the gene matches. Germline lookup yields CDR1 MRHNA and CDR2 SNTAGT. This CDR3 spans 14 amino acids. CDR3 sequence (DNA): TGTGCCAGCAGTGAAGCGGGGGCCCCCAATGAGCAGTTCTTC. Residues: CASSEAGAPNEQFF.

This chain joins TRBV5-1 and TRBJ1-1; weak D call: TRBD1 (5 bases). This CDR3 region has 13 residues. V was trimmed by 4 bases and J by 1 base, leaving 8 bases between them. Germline V gene sequence: CDR1 SGHRS, CDR2 YFSETQ. The CDR3 region is CASSRGPNTEAFF. In DNA form, the CDR3 reads TGCGCCAGCAGCAGGGGCCCGAACACTGAAGCTTTCTTT.

The CDR3 loop reads CATWDRGVQPQHF. CDR3 bases: TGTGCCACCTGGGACAGGGGGGTTCAGCCCCAGCATTTT. V and J are TRBV19 and TRBJ1-5; 11 bases fit TRBD1. The V segment lost 10 bases and the J segment 6 bases; nucleotides outside the gene matches: 5. Germline CDR1 LNHDA, CDR2 SQIVND (reference sequence). The CDR3 length is 13 residues.

This clone has more than one count but fewer than ten. The chain employs TRBV7-2 and TRBJ1-1; D perhaps matches TRBD1 (6 bases). V dropped 4 bases and J dropped 4 bases, with 22 bases sitting between them. Germline V gene data show CDR1 as SGHTA and CDR2 as FQGNSA. The CDR3 runs 17 residues. CDR3 in amino acids: CASSYWPVGGGSTEAFF. In nucleotides, the CDR3 is TGTGCCAGCAGCTATTGGCCCGTGGGGGGGGGCTCCACTGAAGCTTTCTTT.

This clone was counted between two and nine times. CDR3 coding DNA: TGTGCCAGCCTAGGTAGGGCCGAGGGCTACACCTTC. It is translated as CASLGRAEGYTF. The chain uses TRBV28 and TRBJ1-2; D gene ambiguous. The germline V and J ends were trimmed by 8 bases and 8 bases, with 15 bases remaining between them. Germline CDR1 reads MDHEN; CDR2 reads SYDVKM. The CDR3 spans 12 residues.

In DNA form, the CDR3 reads TGTGCCAGCAGCTCGGGGTTCGTGACAGATACGCAGTATTTT. Amino acids: CASSSGFVTDTQYF. The genes are TRBV11-3 and TRBJ2-3; tentatively, D is TRBD2 (5 bases). Germline V gives CDR1 SGHNT, CDR2 YENEEA. This CDR3 spans 14 amino acids. The ends were cut back, 4 bases at V and 3 bases at J, with 11 bases in the middle.

The count of this clone is one. This rearrangement joins TRBV30 to TRBJ1-1; D is possibly TRBD1 (6 bases). Germline V CDR1 and CDR2: GTSNPN, SVGIG (reference sequence). Trimming cost V 3 bases and J 6 bases, with 20 bases left between them. CDR3 length: 15 residues. This chain's CDR3 is CAWRGLNGRGPEAFF. The CDR3 DNA sequence: TGTGCCTGGAGGGGCCTCAATGGCAGGGGCCCTGAAGCTTTCTTT.

The J gene is TRBJ1-6, the V gene TRBV27, with D perhaps matching TRBD1 (6 bases). Germline V gene data show CDR1 as MNHEY and CDR2 as SMNVEV (reference sequence). The CDR3 extends over 13 amino acids. The V end lost 6 bases, the J end lost 7 bases, and 10 bases lay between the germline ends. The CDR3 spells CASSQGYNSPLHF. The CDR3 region has the DNA TGTGCCAGCAGCCAGGGGTACAATTCACCCCTCCACTTT.

The chain carries TRBV19 and TRBJ2-7; D is undetermined. Between the trimmed V and J ends, which lost 6 bases and 1 base, there was a span of 10 bases. Germline CDR1 is LNHDA and CDR2 is SQIVND (reference sequence). CDR3 length equals 13 residues. CDR3: CASRGLGSYEQYF. CDR3 nucleotides: TGTGCCAGTAGGGGGTTAGGATCCTACGAGCAGTACTTC.

The CDR3 nucleotides read TGTGCCAGCAGTGAAGGAGTAGGGAATGAAAAACTGTTTTTT. It codes for CASSEGVGNEKLFF. The rearrangement links TRBV2 to TRBJ1-4; D is unclear. Germline CDR1 and CDR2: SNHLY and FYNNEI. Trimming took off 1 base at V and 5 bases at J, with 8 bases between the two ends. The CDR3 is 14 amino acids.

This clone was observed a few times. This CDR3 is CSASPGSGDTEAFF. In DNA, the CDR3 is TGCAGTGCTAGTCCAGGGTCAGGGGACACTGAAGCTTTCTTT. The J gene is TRBJ1-1, the V gene TRBV20-1; perhaps TRBD1 as D (6 bases). The CDR3 spans 14 residues. Germline CDR1 reads DFQATT; CDR2 reads SNEGSKA (reference sequence). Trimming shortened V by 3 bases and J by 3 bases, and 14 bases separated the two germline ends.

This rearrangement joins TRBV5-6 to TRBJ1-3; D is unresolved. Germline CDR1 and CDR2: SGHDT and YYEEEE. The CDR3 is 13 residues long. V lost 6 bases to trimming and J lost 3 bases, with 10 bases between them. Here the CDR3 DNA reads TGTGCCAGCACCCTTTCCGGTGGAAACACCATATATTTT. It codes for CASTLSGGNTIYF.

This clone has just one count. The chain carries TRBV7-2 and TRBJ2-1; D is perhaps TRBD1 (6 bases). With 6 bases removed from V and 8 bases from J, the gap between germline ends came to 14 bases. This CDR3 comprises 13 residues. From germline, CDR1 is SGHTA and CDR2 FQGNSA. The CDR3 DNA reads TGTGCCAGCAGATTCCCAGGGGTTTATGAGCAGTTCTTC. Protein: CASRFPGVYEQFF. Full variable domain (missing parts from reference TRBV7-2 and TRBJ2-1): GAGVSQSPSNKVTEKGKDVELRCDPISGHTALYWYRQSLGQGLEFLIYFQGNSAPDKSGLPSDRFSAERTGGSVSTLTIQRTQQEDSAVYLCASRFPGVYEQFFGPGTRLTVL.

V gene TRBV19 combines with J gene TRBJ1-5, with a tentative D call TRBD1 (6 bases). The CDR3 contains 16 residues. With 10 bases removed from V and 2 bases from J, the gap between germline ends came to 21 bases. Germline loops: CDR1 LNHDA, CDR2 SQIVND (reference sequence). Written as DNA, the CDR3 is TGTGCCACCTCCTTGGGGGGGCCGGGGGGCAATCAGCCCCAGCATTTT. Its protein product is CATSLGGPGGNQPQHF.

CDR3 loop: CASSWLRATYNSPLHF. As DNA, the CDR3 is TGTGCCAGCAGCTGGTTGAGAGCTACCTATAATTCACCCCTCCACTTT. The chain uses TRBV6-2 or TRBV6-3 and TRBJ1-6; no definite D call. Trimming left V 6 bases short and J 2 bases short, with 14 bases between. CDR3 length: 16 amino acids. In germline, CDR1 is MNHEY, CDR2 SVGEGT.

The sample holds a few counts of this clone. The chain has TRBV15 and TRBJ1-6, with D perhaps matching TRBD1 (5 bases). V was pared by 1 base and J by 7 bases, with 5 bases between. CDR1 LNHNV and CDR2 YYDKDF come from the germline V gene (reference sequence). This CDR3 has 13 amino acids. In nucleotides, the CDR3 is TGTGCCACCAGCAGAGGACAGAATTCACCCCTCCACTTT. Protein: CATSRGQNSPLHF. The variable domain in full, with the rest retrieved from reference TRBV15 and TRBJ1-6, is DAMVIQNPRYQVTQFGKPVTLSCSQTLNHNVMYWYQQKSSQAPKLLFHYYDKDFNNEADTPDNFQSRRPNTSFCFLDIRSPGLGDTAMYLCATSRGQNSPLHFGNGTRLTVT.

A single count supports this clone. J is TRBJ2-1 and V is TRBV9; 14 positions agree with TRBD2. Germline lookup yields CDR1 SGDLS and CDR2 YYNGEE. CDR3 length: 17 residues. J gave up 4 bases and V 2 bases, and 5 bases lay outside the gene matches. CDR3 loop: CASSVQGLAGEYNEQFF. The CDR3 region has the DNA TGTGCCAGCAGCGTTCAGGGACTAGCGGGGGAGTACAATGAGCAGTTCTTC. Full variable domain (rest looked up from reference TRBV9 and TRBJ2-1): DSGVTQTPKHLITATGQRVTLRCSPRSGDLSVYWYQQSLDQGLQFLIQYYNGEERAKGNILERFSAQQFPDLHSELNLSSLELGDSALYFCASSVQGLAGEYNEQFFGPGTRLTVL.

There are a few counts of this clone. This rearrangement joins TRBV2 to TRBJ1-3, with no clear D. The CDR3 sequence is 14 residues long. The germline V gene has CDR1 SNHLY and CDR2 FYNNEI. V lost 4 bases and J 4 bases, leaving 11 bases between the germline ends. The CDR3: CASSGRGSGNTIYF. CDR3 sequence (DNA): TGTGCCAGCAGTGGCCGCGGCTCGGGAAACACCATATATTTT.

The chain joins TRBV3-1 (or the pseudogene TRBV3-2) to TRBJ1-3; D remains unclear. With 4 bases removed from V and 0 bases from J, the gap between germline ends came to 10 bases. There are 15 residues in the CDR3. Germline-derived CDR1 and CDR2 are LGHDT and YNNKEL (reference sequence). CDR3 sequence (DNA): TGTGCCAGCAGCCCCCAGGCTAACTCTGGAAACACCATATATTTT. Amino acids: CASSPQANSGNTIYF.

The chain employs TRBV5-4 and TRBJ1-2; tentative D call: TRBD1 (5 bases). V was trimmed by 0 bases and J by 4 bases, leaving 13 bases between them. This CDR3 is 15 amino acids long. CDR1 and CDR2 from the germline V gene are SGHNT and YYREEE (reference sequence). CDR3 DNA: TGTGCCAGCAGCTTGGCAGCGGGGCTGAGCTATGGCTACACCTTC. Translating gives CASSLAAGLSYGYTF.

In this sample, this clone turned up a few times. The CDR3 spells CASSLTGALGSPLHF. Written as DNA, the CDR3 is TGTGCCAGCAGTCTTACAGGGGCATTAGGTTCACCCCTCCACTTT. V is TRBV6-5 and J is TRBJ1-6; 7 nucleotides match TRBD1. V was pared by 5 bases and J by 9 bases, with 10 bases of the junction left unmatched. The CDR3 totals 15 residues. Germline V gene data show CDR1 as MNHEY and CDR2 as SVGAGI.

The chain's CDR3 is CSVVRGNTEAFF. CDR3 nucleotides: TGCAGCGTTGTCAGGGGGAACACTGAAGCTTTCTTT. V and J are TRBV29-1 and TRBJ1-1, with a possible D match to TRBD1 (6 bases). The CDR3 sequence is 12 residues long. The V gene's germline CDR1 is SQVTM and CDR2 ANQGSEA. Trimming cost V 4 bases and J 1 base, with 7 bases left between them. The full variable domain, completed using reference TRBV29-1 and TRBJ1-1, is SAVISQKPSRDICQRGTSLTIQCQVDSQVTMMFWYRQQPGQSLTLIATANQGSEATYESGFVIDKFPISRPNLTFSTLTVSNMSPEDSSIYLCSVVRGNTEAFFGQGTRLTVV.

The chain is built from TRBV3-1 (or the pseudogene TRBV3-2) and TRBJ1-1; 9 bases match TRBD1. Trimming cost V 5 bases and J 3 bases; bases outside gene matches: 4. This CDR3 contains 14 residues. Germline V gives CDR1 LGHDT, CDR2 YNNKEL (reference sequence). The CDR3 protein is CASSVQGADTEAFF. The CDR3 DNA sequence: TGTGCCAGCAGCGTACAGGGGGCGGACACTGAAGCTTTCTTT.

The rearrangement uses TRBV9 and TRBJ1-2; D is possibly TRBD1 (5 bases). This CDR3 is 13 amino acids long. With 2 bases removed from V and 5 bases from J, the gap between germline ends came to 10 bases. The germline V gene encodes CDR1 SGDLS and CDR2 YYNGEE. The CDR3 here is CASSVDGGYGYTF. The CDR3 DNA reads as TGTGCCAGCAGCGTTGATGGGGGTTATGGCTACACCTTC.